This is a list of T cell receptor beta chains from one sample in a study of T cell changes during pregnancy in multiple sclerosis. The method was immunoSEQ multiplex PCR; TCRdb's version includes in-frame clones alone and lacks a portion of them. The repertoire has roughly 87,000 clones, about 90% of them found once; the top ten carry 3.5%. The sample here was PBMCs, taken in the first trimester of pregnancy. These receptors were taken from a female donor in good health, serving as a control in a pregnancy study. Some clones in this sample may be carry-over from other donors' samples. CDR3s include the opening cysteine and the closing phenylalanine or tryptophan. A D gene is named only where the DNA matches it firmly. Size is stated for part of the rows, as once, few or many counts, or as a class when the clone is expanded.

once	-	TRBJ1-4	TRBV7-9	CASSLRGGNEKLFF	TGTGCCAGCAGCTTAAGAGGGGGTAATGAAAAACTGTTTTTT
-	-	TRBJ1-1	TRBV5-8	CASSSQGPVAEAFF	TGTGCCAGCAGCTCGCAGGGTCCGGTGGCTGAAGCTTTCTTT
-	-	TRBJ1-1	TRBV30	CAWKGWQGGTEAFF	TGTGCCTGGAAAGGATGGCAGGGAGGTACTGAAGCTTTCTTT
-	-	TRBJ1-1	TRBV7-3	CASSSTGTTEAFF	TGTGCCAGCAGCTCCACAGGGACCACTGAAGCTTTCTTT
-	-	TRBJ2-3	TRBV29-1	CSVGGGAAPYTQYF	TGCAGCGTTGGAGGGGGAGCCGCCCCATATACGCAGTATTTT
once	-	TRBJ2-7	TRBV30	CAWSVVAGTYEQYF	TGTGCCTGGAGTGTAGTGGCGGGAACCTACGAGCAGTACTTC
-	-	TRBJ1-4	TRBV27	CASSRQSLNEKLFF	TGTGCCAGCAGTAGACAGTCATTAAATGAAAAACTGTTTTTT
-	TRBD1	TRBJ1-1	TRBV7-2	CASSPGQGNTEAFF	TGTGCCAGCAGCCCGGGACAGGGAAACACTGAAGCTTTCTTT
few	-	TRBJ1-6	TRBV27	CASSLSGQGVSPLHF	TGTGCCAGCAGTTTATCAGGTCAGGGTGTGTCACCCCTCCACTTT
-	-	TRBJ2-1	TRBV9	CASSVGLARPNEQFF	TGTGCCAGCAGCGTAGGTTTAGCGAGACCAAATGAGCAGTTCTTC
-	-	TRBJ1-1	TRBV4-1	CASSQDPGYYTEAFF	TGCGCCAGCAGCCAAGATCCAGGGTACTACACTGAAGCTTTCTTT
-	TRBD2	TRBJ2-1	TRBV5-1	CASSLVAGSYNEQFF	TGCGCCAGCTCTCTTGTAGCGGGATCCTACAATGAGCAGTTCTTC
-	-	TRBJ1-1	TRBV6-6	CASSPDFEAFF	TGTGCCAGCAGCCCTGACTTTGAAGCTTTCTTT
-	-	TRBJ2-3	TRBV5-4	CASRERRTGTDTQYF	TGTGCCAGCAGGGAGCGGAGGACCGGCACAGATACGCAGTATTTT